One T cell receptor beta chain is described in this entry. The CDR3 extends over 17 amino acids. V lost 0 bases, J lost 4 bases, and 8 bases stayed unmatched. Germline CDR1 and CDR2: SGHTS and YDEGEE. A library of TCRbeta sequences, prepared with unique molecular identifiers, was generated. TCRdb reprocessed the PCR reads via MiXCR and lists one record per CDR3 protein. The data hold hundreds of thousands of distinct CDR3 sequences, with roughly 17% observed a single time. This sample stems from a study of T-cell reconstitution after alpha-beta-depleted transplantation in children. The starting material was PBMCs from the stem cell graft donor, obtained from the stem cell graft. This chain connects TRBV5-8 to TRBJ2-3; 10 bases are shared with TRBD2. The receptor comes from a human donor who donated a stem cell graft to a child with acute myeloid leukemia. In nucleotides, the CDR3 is TGTGCCAGCAGCTTGGCTCCAGGGACTAGCGTACCAGATACGCAGTATTTT. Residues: CASSLAPGTSVPDTQYF.